Shown below are 22 T cell receptor beta chains from a single sample sequenced in a study of T-cell memory formation after mild COVID-19. Using its own MiXCR run on the 5' RACE reads, TCRdb lists one record per CDR3 protein. Altogether more than 350,000 distinct CDR3 sequences are present, about 15% being singletons, with the ten largest covering 20% to 25%. Sequences were obtained from PBMCs or a T cell subset sorted from them (not recorded which). The receptors were gathered from a man aged 18 to 29 who had mild COVID-19 (a few samples of this study predate the infection). Cell type and time point are not known.

This clonotype has just a few counts. V usage is TRBV6-5 and J usage is TRBJ2-2, with 7 bases fitting TRBD1. The CDR3 is 14 amino acids. Unmatched junction bases numbered 3, after V lost 4 bases and J lost 4 bases. CDR1 MNHEY and CDR2 SVGAGI come from the germline V gene. DNA of the CDR3: TGTGCCAGCAGTTCGACAGGGACCACCGGGGAGCTGTTTTTT. Residues: CASSSTGTTGELFF.

The chain joins TRBV5-1 to TRBJ1-5; D not certain. The ends were cut back, 4 bases at V and 4 bases at J, with 21 bases in the middle. The CDR3 runs to 17 residues. Per germline, CDR1 SGHRS and CDR2 YFSETQ. CDR3 coding DNA: TGCGCCAGCAGCCCCGGTCTAATTGGGTTCCAGAATCAGCCCCAGCATTTT. Protein sequence: CASSPGLIGFQNQPQHF.

V is TRBV6-2 or TRBV6-3 and J is TRBJ2-5, with D perhaps matching TRBD2 (5 bases). Trimming removed 7 bases at V and 5 bases at J, with 17 bases between. Germline V CDR1 and CDR2: MNHEY, SVGEGT. This CDR3 contains 14 residues. This chain's CDR3 is CASNRHGRGETQYF. The CDR3 DNA reads TGTGCCAGCAACCGACACGGCCGAGGGGAGACCCAGTACTTC.

This rearrangement joins TRBV6-2 or TRBV6-3 to TRBJ2-7; no reliable D call. This CDR3 has 14 residues. Germline CDR1 reads MNHEY; CDR2 reads SVGEGT. V dropped 6 bases and J dropped 3 bases, with 15 bases sitting between them. The CDR3, as DNA: TGTGCCAGCAGAATATCGGCCGCCGGCTACGAGCAGTACGTC. Its translation: CASRISAAGYEQYV.

In this sample, this clonotype turned up many times. The chain couples TRBV12-3 or TRBV12-4 to TRBJ2-1, with TRBD1 as a possible D gene (7 bases). The CDR3 loop spans 14 amino acids. V lost 6 bases and J 3 bases, leaving 12 bases between the germline ends. This chain's CDR3 is CASSPGGIYNEQFF. CDR3 nucleotides: TGTGCCAGCAGCCCAGGGGGGATCTACAATGAGCAGTTCTTC.

This clonotype was picked up a small number of times. The chain recombines TRBV4-1 with TRBJ1-4; no clear D gene. V gave up 0 bases and J gave up 8 bases, with 13 bases separating them. The CDR3 is made up of 15 amino acids. Germline V CDR1 and CDR2: MGHRA, YSYEKL. The CDR3 here is CASSQDPAVDEKLFF. The CDR3 DNA follows: TGCGCCAGCAGCCAAGATCCGGCAGTTGACGAAAAACTGTTTTTT.

In this sample, this clonotype turned up a few times. The chain uses TRBV7-2 and TRBJ1-1; a weak D match, TRBD1 (5 bases). Deletions cut 6 bases from V and 5 bases from J, with 19 bases between. CDR3 length: 15 amino acids. Germline V gene data show CDR1 as SGHTA and CDR2 as FQGNSA. In DNA form, the CDR3 reads TGTGCCAGCAGGTGGCCCGGGGCGCTGTCGACTGAAGCTTTCTTT. Translating gives CASRWPGALSTEAFF.

This chain connects TRBV6-5 to TRBJ2-7, with 7 bases matching TRBD1. This CDR3 comprises 14 residues. Germline CDR1 is MNHEY and CDR2 is SVGAGI. The CDR3 DNA sequence: TGTGCCGCAGATATTAAGGGTGCTACCGGGACAGCGAACGTC. Residues: CAADIKGATGTANV.

The genes are TRBV4-1 and TRBJ1-3; no firm D call. V shed 0 bases and J shed 2 bases, with 8 bases lying between them. This CDR3 spans 15 amino acids. Germline loops: CDR1 MGHRA, CDR2 YSYEKL. DNA of the CDR3: TGCGCCAGCAGCCAAGATCCGGGGACTGGAAACACCATATATTTT. Translation gives CASSQDPGTGNTIYF.

V gene TRBV12-3 or TRBV12-4 combines with J gene TRBJ1-1; D unclear. The CDR3 is made up of 12 amino acids. V lost 3 bases to trimming and J lost 10 bases, with 12 bases between them. As DNA, the CDR3 is TGTGCCAGCAGTTTCAGGAGGGTTTCAGCTTTCTTT. Its translation: CASSFRRVSAFF.

This clonotype appeared many times. The chain combines TRBV20-1 with TRBJ2-1; 8 positions agree with TRBD2. J was trimmed by 4 bases and V by 3 bases; bases with no gene match: 8. This CDR3 is built from 15 residues. The V gene's germline CDR1 is DFQATT and CDR2 SNEGSKA (reference sequence). CDR3 region: CSARPPGGNYNEQFF. The CDR3 region has the DNA TGCAGTGCTAGGCCCCCGGGGGGGAATTACAATGAGCAGTTCTTC.

This clonotype turned up a few times. The gene calls are TRBV9 and TRBJ2-5; 7 bases map to TRBD2. CDR1 SGDLS and CDR2 YYNGEE come from the germline V gene. The V segment lost 6 bases and the J segment 0 bases; nucleotides outside the gene matches: 8. This CDR3 is built from 15 residues. The CDR3 region has the DNA TGTGCCAGCACCCGTATGGGGGGGGACCAAGAGACCCAGTACTTC. Its protein product is CASTRMGGDQETQYF.

V is TRBV7-8 and J is TRBJ2-5; tentative D call: TRBD2 (6 bases). Germline-derived CDR1 and CDR2 are SGHVS and FQNEAQ. CDR3 length: 14 amino acids. The V end was cut by 3 bases, the J end by 3 bases, with 11 bases between. The CDR3 reads CASSLAREEETQYF. CDR3 sequence (DNA): TGTGCCAGCAGCTTGGCCAGGGAGGAAGAGACCCAGTACTTC.

The J gene is TRBJ2-3, the V gene TRBV4-2; 11 bases align to TRBD2. Trimming cost V 2 bases and J 5 bases; bases outside gene matches: 6. The CDR3 contains 16 residues. Per the germline V gene, CDR1 is LGHNA and CDR2 is YNFKEQ. The CDR3 bases are TGTGCCAGCAGCCAACTTAGCGGGGGGGCGGTAGATACGCAGTATTTT. This gives the protein CASSQLSGGAVDTQYF.

Only a few counts were recorded for this clonotype. The chain combines TRBV2 with TRBJ2-4, with 8 bases fitting TRBD2. The V and J ends lost 6 bases and 8 bases, in that order; junction bases with no gene match: 15. The CDR3 length is 16 residues. Germline-derived CDR1 and CDR2 are SNHLY and FYNNEI. CDR3 nucleotides: TGTGCCAGCAGCGCCCTCGGGGGGGCGCTGAGGGACATTCAGTACTTC. It codes for CASSALGGALRDIQYF.

This chain uses TRBV7-9 with TRBJ1-3; D is ambiguous. This CDR3 has 13 residues. The V gene lost 9 bases and the J gene lost 0 bases, with 9 bases spanning the gap. CDR1 is SEHNR, CDR2 FQNEAQ, per germline (reference sequence). CDR3 in amino acids: CASRHRSGNTIYF. The CDR3 DNA sequence: TGTGCCAGTCGACACCGCTCTGGAAACACCATATATTTT.

J is TRBJ2-7 and V is TRBV4-2, with D possibly matching TRBD2 (6 bases). V was shortened by 7 bases and J by 3 bases, with 19 bases between the two germline ends. The CDR3 runs 15 residues. Germline V lookup: CDR1 LGHNA, CDR2 YNFKEQ. The CDR3 sequence is CASTTGDPVGYEQYF. CDR3 nucleotides: TGTGCCAGCACTACGGGGGACCCGGTCGGCTACGAGCAGTACTTC.

This clonotype occurred a few times. The chain is built from TRBV12-3 or TRBV12-4 and TRBJ1-5; a weak D match, TRBD1 (6 bases). The CDR3 loop spans 13 amino acids. Deletions cut 6 bases from V and 6 bases from J, with 12 bases between. DNA of the CDR3: TGTGCCAGCAGAGGACAGTATAGTCAGCCCCAGCATTTT. Amino acids: CASRGQYSQPQHF.

The chain recombines TRBV10-3 with TRBJ2-5; TRBD2 matches at 7 bases. Trimming took 11 bases from V and 2 from J; bases not matched to a gene: 5. The CDR3 spans 12 residues. Germline V CDR1 and CDR2: ENHRY, SYGVKD. CDR3 bases: TGTGCCGTCGGGGAGGGGCAAGAGACCCAGTACTTC. It yields the protein CAVGEGQETQYF.

This clonotype was seen a handful of times. J is TRBJ1-2 and V is TRBV10-3; D is ambiguous. The V and J ends lost 0 bases and 7 bases respectively, with 9 bases between them. Germline assignment: CDR1 ENHRY and CDR2 SYGVKD. The CDR3 is 13 amino acids. CDR3 sequence reads: CAISESGRFGYTF. CDR3 DNA sequence: TGTGCCATCAGTGAGTCGGGTCGGTTTGGCTACACCTTC.

This sequence joins TRBV4-1 and TRBJ2-6, with 10 nucleotides matching TRBD1. The CDR3 has 18 amino acids. Germline trimming cut 1 base from V and 1 base from J; bases unmatched to any gene: 4. Looked up from germline, CDR1 is MGHRA and CDR2 is YSYEKL. The CDR3 region is CASSQGRQGASGANVLTF. As DNA, the CDR3 is TGCGCCAGCAGCCAAGGGAGACAGGGGGCATCTGGGGCCAACGTCCTGACTTTC.

This clonotype was counted ten times or more. The chain uses TRBV5-1 and TRBJ2-3; D may correspond to TRBD1 or TRBD2 (5 bases each). The CDR3 has 14 residues. The V end was cut by 1 base, the J end by 5 bases, with 11 bases between. In germline, CDR1 is SGHRS, CDR2 YFSETQ. The CDR3 nucleotides are TGCGCCAGCAGCTTGTCTGACAGCGGAGATACGCAGTATTTT. This gives the protein CASSLSDSGDTQYF.